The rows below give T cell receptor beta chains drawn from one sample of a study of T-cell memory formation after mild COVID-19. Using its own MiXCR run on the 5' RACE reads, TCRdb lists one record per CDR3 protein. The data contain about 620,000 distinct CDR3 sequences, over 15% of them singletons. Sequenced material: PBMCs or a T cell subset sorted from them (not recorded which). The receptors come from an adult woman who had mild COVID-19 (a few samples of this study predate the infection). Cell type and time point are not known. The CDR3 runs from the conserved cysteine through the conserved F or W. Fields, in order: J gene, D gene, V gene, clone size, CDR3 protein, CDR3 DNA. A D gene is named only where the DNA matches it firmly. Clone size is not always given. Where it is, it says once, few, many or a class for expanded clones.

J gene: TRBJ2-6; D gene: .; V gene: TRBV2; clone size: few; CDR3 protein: CASSESVGGANVLTF; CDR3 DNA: TGTGCCAGCAGTGAAAGTGTTGGTGGGGCCAACGTCCTGACTTTC
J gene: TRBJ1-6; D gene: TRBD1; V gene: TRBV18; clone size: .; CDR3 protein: CASSPDAGQGTSPLHF; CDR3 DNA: TGTGCCAGCTCACCCGACGCCGGACAGGGAACTTCACCCCTCCACTTT
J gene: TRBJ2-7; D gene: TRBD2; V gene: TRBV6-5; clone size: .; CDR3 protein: CASSYSSLAGGPISYEQYF; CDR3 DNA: TGTGCCAGCAGTTACTCGAGCCTAGCGGGGGGGCCTATCTCGTACGAGCAGTACTTC
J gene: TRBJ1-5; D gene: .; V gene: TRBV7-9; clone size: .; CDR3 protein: CASRASGGQPQHF; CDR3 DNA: TGTGCCAGCAGGGCGTCGGGCGGTCAGCCCCAGCATTTT
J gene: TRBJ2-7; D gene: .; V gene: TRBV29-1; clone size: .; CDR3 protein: CSGGDNGPSEQYF; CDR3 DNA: TGCAGCGGAGGGGACAATGGACCCTCCGAGCAGTACTTC
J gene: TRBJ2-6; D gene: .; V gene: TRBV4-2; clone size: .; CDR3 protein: CASSQDQGISGANVLTF; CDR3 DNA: TGTGCCAGCAGCCAGGATCAGGGTATTTCTGGGGCCAACGTCCTGACTTTC
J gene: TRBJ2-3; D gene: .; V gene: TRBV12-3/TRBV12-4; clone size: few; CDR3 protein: CASSRRADKDTQYF; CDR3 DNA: TGTGCCAGCAGTCGGCGGGCTGACAAAGATACGCAGTATTTT
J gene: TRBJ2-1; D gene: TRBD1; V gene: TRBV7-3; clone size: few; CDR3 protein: CASSSYRGSVNEQFF; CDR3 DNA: TGTGCCAGCAGCTCCTACAGGGGTTCCGTCAATGAGCAGTTCTTC
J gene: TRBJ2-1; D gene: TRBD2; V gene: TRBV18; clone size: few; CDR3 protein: CASSPPLAGSYEQFF; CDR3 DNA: TGTGCCAGCTCACCACCTTTAGCGGGGTCCTATGAGCAGTTCTTC
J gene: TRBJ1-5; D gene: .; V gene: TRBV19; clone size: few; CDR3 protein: CASTTRTVNQPQHF; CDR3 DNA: TGTGCCAGTACCACCCGGACGGTGAATCAGCCCCAGCATTTT
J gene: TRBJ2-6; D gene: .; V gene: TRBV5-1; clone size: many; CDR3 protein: CASSLGHHSGANVLTF; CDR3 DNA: TGCGCCAGCAGCTTGGGACACCACTCTGGGGCCAACGTCCTGACTTTC
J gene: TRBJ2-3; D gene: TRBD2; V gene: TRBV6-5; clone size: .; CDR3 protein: CASSKAGDPDTQYF; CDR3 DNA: TGTGCCAGCAGCAAGGCGGGGGATCCAGATACGCAGTATTTT
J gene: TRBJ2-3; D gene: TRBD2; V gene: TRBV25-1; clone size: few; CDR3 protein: CASSESTGGAYIGTDTQYF; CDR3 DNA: TGTGCCAGCAGTGAATCAACGGGGGGGGCCTATATCGGCACAGATACGCAGTATTTT
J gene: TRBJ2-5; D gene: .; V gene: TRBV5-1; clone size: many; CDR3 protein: CASSLGLGKETQYF; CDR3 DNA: TGCGCCAGCAGCTTGGGGCTAGGAAAAGAGACCCAGTACTTC
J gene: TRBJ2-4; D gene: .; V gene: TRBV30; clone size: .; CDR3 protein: CAWSGGADPRDIQYF; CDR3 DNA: TGTGCCTGGAGTGGAGGGGCCGATCCGCGGGACATTCAGTACTTC
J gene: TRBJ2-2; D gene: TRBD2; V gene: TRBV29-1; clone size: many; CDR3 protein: CSGSRDFTSGRAGELFF; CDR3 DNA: TGCAGCGGTAGCCGGGACTTTACTAGCGGGAGGGCCGGGGAGCTGTTTTTT
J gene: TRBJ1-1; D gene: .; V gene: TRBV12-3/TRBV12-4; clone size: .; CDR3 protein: CASMQGIHTEAFF; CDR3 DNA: TGTGCCAGCATGCAGGGTATCCACACTGAAGCTTTCTTT
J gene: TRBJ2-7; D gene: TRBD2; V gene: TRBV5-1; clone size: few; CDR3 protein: CASSWLADVTYEQYF; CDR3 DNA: TGCGCCAGCAGCTGGCTAGCGGATGTAACCTACGAGCAGTACTTC
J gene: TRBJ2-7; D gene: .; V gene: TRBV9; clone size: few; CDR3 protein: CASSVGGSPPYEQYF; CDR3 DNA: TGTGCCAGCAGCGTAGGAGGGAGCCCACCCTACGAGCAGTACTTC
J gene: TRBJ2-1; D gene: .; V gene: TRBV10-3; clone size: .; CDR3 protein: CATRAGTSHEQFF; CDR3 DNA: TGTGCCACCCGGGCAGGTACTAGCCATGAGCAGTTCTTC
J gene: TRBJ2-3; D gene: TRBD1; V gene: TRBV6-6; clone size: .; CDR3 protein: CASRPDRGRGKGTSTDTQYF; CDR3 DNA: TGTGCCAGCAGGCCCGACAGGGGACGGGGAAAGGGTACTAGCACAGATACGCAGTATTTT
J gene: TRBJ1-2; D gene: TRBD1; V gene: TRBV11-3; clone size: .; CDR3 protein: CASGQGRGYTF; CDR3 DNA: TGTGCCAGCGGACAGGGTCGAGGCTACACCTTC
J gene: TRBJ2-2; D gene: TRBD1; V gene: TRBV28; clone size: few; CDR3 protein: CASSYFDRGPTGELFF; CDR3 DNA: TGTGCCAGCAGTTATTTTGACAGGGGGCCTACCGGGGAGCTGTTTTTT
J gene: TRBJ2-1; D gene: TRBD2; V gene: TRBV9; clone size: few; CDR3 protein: CASSVGSGIYNEQFF; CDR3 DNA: TGTGCCAGCAGCGTAGGTAGCGGGATATACAATGAGCAGTTCTTC
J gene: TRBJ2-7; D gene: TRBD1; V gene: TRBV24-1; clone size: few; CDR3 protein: CATSDSGTGWSEQYF; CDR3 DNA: TGTGCCACCAGTGACTCCGGGACAGGGTGGAGCGAGCAGTACTTC
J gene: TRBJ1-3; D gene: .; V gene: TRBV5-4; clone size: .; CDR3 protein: CASSFSLITGPISGNTIYF; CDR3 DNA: TGTGCCAGCAGCTTCTCCTTAATTACAGGGCCTATCTCTGGAAACACCATATATTTT
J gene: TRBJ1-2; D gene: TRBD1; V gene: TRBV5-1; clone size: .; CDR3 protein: CASSLVGGVGYGYTF; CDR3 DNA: TGCGCCAGCAGCTTGGTAGGGGGCGTCGGCTATGGCTACACCTTC
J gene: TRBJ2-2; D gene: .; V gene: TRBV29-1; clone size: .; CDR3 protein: CSVLQGGTGELFF; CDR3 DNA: TGCAGCGTCCTACAGGGGGGGACCGGGGAGCTGTTTTTT
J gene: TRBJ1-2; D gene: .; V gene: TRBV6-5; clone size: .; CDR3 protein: CASKKTGYYGYTF; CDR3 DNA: TGTGCCAGTAAGAAGACGGGGTACTATGGCTACACCTTC
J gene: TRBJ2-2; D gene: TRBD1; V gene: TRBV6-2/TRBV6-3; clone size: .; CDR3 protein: CASSYSIQGFGGELFF; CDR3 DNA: TGTGCCAGCAGTTACTCGATACAGGGGTTTGGCGGGGAGCTGTTTTTT
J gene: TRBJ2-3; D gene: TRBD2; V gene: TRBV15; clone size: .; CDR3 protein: CATSSERGAITDTQYF; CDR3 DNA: TGTGCCACCAGTAGTGAGCGGGGGGCCATCACAGATACGCAGTATTTT
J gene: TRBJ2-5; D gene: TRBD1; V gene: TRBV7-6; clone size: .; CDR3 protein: CASSLGTGRDETQYF; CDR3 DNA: TGTGCCAGCAGCTTAGGGACAGGTCGCGACGAGACCCAGTACTTC
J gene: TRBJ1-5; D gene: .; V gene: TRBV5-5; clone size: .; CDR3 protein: CASSLWTVINQRQHF; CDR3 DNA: TGTGCCAGCAGTCTGTGGACAGTGATAAATCAGCGCCAGCATTTT
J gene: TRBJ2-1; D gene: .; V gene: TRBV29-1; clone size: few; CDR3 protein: CSVEGQESSPTTYNEQFF; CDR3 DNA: TGCAGCGTTGAAGGACAGGAGAGTTCCCCAACGACTTACAATGAGCAGTTCTTC
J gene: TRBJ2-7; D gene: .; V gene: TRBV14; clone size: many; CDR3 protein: CASSDHNFYEQYF; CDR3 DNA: TGTGCCAGCAGCGATCATAACTTCTACGAGCAGTACTTC
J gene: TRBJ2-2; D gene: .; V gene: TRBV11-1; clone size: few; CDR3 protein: CASSFRENGELFF; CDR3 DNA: TGTGCCAGCAGCTTCCGAGAAAACGGGGAGCTGTTTTTT
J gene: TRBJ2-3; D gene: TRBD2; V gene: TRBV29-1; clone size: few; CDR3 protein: CSVEDGASGRVWARTDTQYF; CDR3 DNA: TGCAGCGTTGAAGATGGGGCTAGCGGGAGAGTATGGGCACGAACAGATACGCAGTATTTT
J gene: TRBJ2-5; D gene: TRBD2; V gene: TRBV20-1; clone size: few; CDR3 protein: CSASFGTSGGITLETQYF; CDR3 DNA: TGCAGTGCTAGTTTTGGGACTAGCGGGGGGATAACTCTGGAGACCCAGTACTTC
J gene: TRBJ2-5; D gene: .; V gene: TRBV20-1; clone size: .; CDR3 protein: CSATLGQETQYF; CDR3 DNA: TGCAGTGCTACCTTAGGTCAAGAGACCCAGTACTTC
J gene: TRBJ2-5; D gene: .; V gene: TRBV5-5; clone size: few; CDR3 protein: CASSGWRTYQETQYF; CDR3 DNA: TGTGCCAGCAGCGGCTGGCGGACATACCAAGAGACCCAGTACTTC
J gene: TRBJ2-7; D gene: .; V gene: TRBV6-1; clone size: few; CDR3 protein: CASTSDRTHIPYEQYF; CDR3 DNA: TGTGCCAGCACCTCGGACAGAACCCATATCCCCTACGAGCAGTACTTC
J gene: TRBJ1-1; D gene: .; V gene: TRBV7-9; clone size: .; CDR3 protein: CASSSQDSLNTEAFF; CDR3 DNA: TGTGCCAGCAGCTCTCAGGACAGCTTGAACACTGAAGCTTTCTTT
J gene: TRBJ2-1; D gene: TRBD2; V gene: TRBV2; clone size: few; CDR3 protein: CASNFASGGERFF; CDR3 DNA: TGTGCCAGCAATTTCGCTAGCGGGGGGGAGCGGTTCTTC
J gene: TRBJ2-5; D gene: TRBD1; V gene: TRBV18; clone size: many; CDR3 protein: CASSPGTGGFQETQYF; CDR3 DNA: TGTGCCAGCTCACCAGGCACAGGGGGATTCCAAGAGACCCAGTACTTC
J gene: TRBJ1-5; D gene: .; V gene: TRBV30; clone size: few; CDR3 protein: CAWSGGSGDYQPQHF; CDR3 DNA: TGTGCCTGGAGTGGAGGGTCAGGGGACTATCAGCCCCAGCATTTT
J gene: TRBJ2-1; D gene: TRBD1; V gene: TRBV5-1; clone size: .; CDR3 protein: CASSWSDRDNEQFF; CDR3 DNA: TGCGCCAGCAGCTGGAGCGACAGGGACAATGAGCAGTTCTTC
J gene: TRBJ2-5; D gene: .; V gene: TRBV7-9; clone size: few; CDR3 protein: CASSSTPGRREETQYF; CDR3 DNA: TGTGCCAGCAGCTCGACGCCGGGGAGAAGGGAGGAGACCCAGTACTTC